This is a list of T cell receptor beta chains from one sample in a study of blood T cell repertoires in COVID-19. Produced via immunoSEQ multiplex PCR; TCRdb's table is partial and in-frame only. The sample records about 430,000 clones, about 87% being singletons. Sequencing was done on a sample of peripheral blood. These receptors came from a young man with COVID-19, enrolled during active disease. Each CDR3 is given with its conserved first and last residue. D genes are given only for firm matches. Not every row has a clone size; where given, it reads once, few, many or a size class.

j_call v_call d_call clone_size cdr3_nt cdr3_aa
TRBJ2-7 TRBV11-2 . once TGTGCCAGCAGCTTAGATAGGAGGGGTTACGAGCAGTACTTC CASSLDRRGYEQYF
TRBJ2-3 TRBV27 TRBD2 . TGTGCCAGCAGTGTCCCTAGCGGGAGGGCCGTTCATACGCAGTATTTT CASSVPSGRAVHTQYF
TRBJ2-2 TRBV18 . once TGTGCCAGCTCTCTTAACACCGGGGAGCTGTTTTTT CASSLNTGELFF
TRBJ2-7 TRBV6-2/TRBV6-3 TRBD2 . TGTGCCAGCAGTTACTCTACAACCGGGACTACCTTTGGGGACGAGCAGTACTTC CASSYSTTGTTFGDEQYF
TRBJ1-5 TRBV6-5 . . TGTGCCAGCGGATTTTCGTGGGAGGGTCAGCCCCAGCATTTT CASGFSWEGQPQHF
TRBJ2-1 TRBV7-6 TRBD2 . TGTGCCAGCAGCCGAAATATAGCGGGAGGGCCTGGAAATGAGCAGTTCTTC CASSRNIAGGPGNEQFF
TRBJ1-6 TRBV7-9 . . TGTGCCAGCAGCTTAGCGCTAGGTTCACCCCTCCACTTT CASSLALGSPLHF
TRBJ1-2 TRBV19 . . TGTGCCAGTCGGCAGGGCGACTATGGCTACACCTTC CASRQGDYGYTF
TRBJ2-3 TRBV6-5 TRBD2 . TGTGCCAGCAGGACGACTAGCGGGAGAACAGATACGCAGTATTTT CASRTTSGRTDTQYF
TRBJ2-3 TRBV19 TRBD1 . TGTGCCAGTAGAAGCCAGGGGGCATCAGATACGCAGTATTTT CASRSQGASDTQYF